The entry that follows covers one T cell receptor (beta chain) sequence. Caucasian adults residing in Nashville, Tennessee made up all the donors. Into CD45RA+ naive and CD45RA-negative memory subsets, the CD4+ cells were split. From germline, CDR1 is MNHEY and CDR2 SMNVEV (reference sequence). The CDR3 covers 13 residues. V lost 10 bases and J 4 bases, leaving 17 bases between the germline ends. This sample was taken from a study of shared clonotypes between healthy human individuals. About the research overall: CD4 naive and memory got three plates each, CD8 naive two, CD8 memory one.

Per the original data handling: ImmunoSEQ output lacked quality scores and full-length reads, limiting matched filtering. This table comes from immunoSEQ multiplex PCR, and its TCRdb copy is limited to in-frame clones, with some not included. V and J calls and clone size are copied from that table; D and trimming were computed from the DNA. The data show roughly 2 million clones, around 95% seen once. The chain couples TRBV27 to TRBJ2-7; a weak D match, TRBD1 (5 bases). Sequenced sample: naive CD4+ T cells sorted from blood. Subset reported: CD45RA+ positively selected. The origin of this receptor is a man aged 18 to 30 in good health. In DNA form, the CDR3 reads TGTGCCACCAGAGATAACAGGCCGTACGAGCAGTACTTC. It encodes CATRDNRPYEQYF.